The clone carrying this TCR beta chain was seen a few times. Its target is unknown. This record comes from a study of T-cell memory formation after mild COVID-19. Overall study findings and caveats: Those CD4+ clones that contracted were mainly in CM and EM (CD8+ ones in EMRA).

The germline V gene encodes CDR1 SGHVS and CDR2 FNYEAQ. This CDR3 comprises 15 residues. V was pared by 6 bases and J by 0 bases, with 5 bases of the junction left unmatched. TCRdb ran MiXCR on the 5' RACE reads and lists one entry per CDR3 protein. The sample carries some 43,000 distinct CDR3 sequences, 6% to 6.5% recorded once. Material for sequencing was PBMCs or a T cell subset sorted from them (not recorded which). The rearrangement joins TRBV7-6 to TRBJ1-5, with 7 bases matching TRBD1. The receptor's source is an adult who had mild COVID-19 (a few samples of this study predate the infection). Cell type and time point are not known. CDR3 nucleotides: TGTGCCAGCAGTGAAACAGGGGCTAGCAATCAGCCCCAGCATTTT. This encodes CASSETGASNQPQHF.